The 5 T cell receptor beta chains presented below share a single source sample, sequenced in a study of blood T cell repertoires in COVID-19. Some clones are missing from TCRdb's copy, which holds only in-frame ones; the method was immunoSEQ multiplex PCR. Of 70,000 to 85,000 clones in the sample, around 84% were seen once. The sequencing input was peripheral blood. These receptors were collected from a woman older than 75 in a cohort sampled during active or convalescent COVID-19.

This chain joins TRBV12-3 or TRBV12-4 and TRBJ2-7; 8 nucleotides agree with TRBD1. There are 13 residues in the CDR3. The V gene end was trimmed by 5 bases and the J gene end by 6 bases; junction bases not matched to a gene: 6. Written as DNA, the CDR3 is TGTGCCAGCAGTCTGGACAGGGTAAGCGAGCAGTACGTC. It encodes CASSLDRVSEQYV.

In nucleotides, the CDR3 is TGTGCCATCAGCTATGGACAGGGGTTGGGTCAGCCCCAGCATTTT. Translation: CAISYGQGLGQPQHF. V usage is TRBV10-3 and J usage is TRBJ1-5, with 9 bases identical to TRBD1. Looked up from germline, CDR1 is ENHRY and CDR2 is SYGVKD. The CDR3 sequence is 15 residues long. With 6 bases clipped from V and 6 bases from J, the junction kept 9 bases outside the gene matches.

This chain joins TRBV5-4 and TRBJ2-7, with 9 bases that match TRBD1. The CDR3 runs to 15 residues. Looked up from germline, CDR1 is SGHNT and CDR2 is YYREEE (reference sequence). Unmatched junction bases numbered 8, after V lost 3 bases and J lost 4 bases. CDR3 coding DNA: TGTGCCAGCAGCTGGGGACAGGGCAAAGGATACGAGCAGTACTTC. Residues: CASSWGQGKGYEQYF.

The chain uses TRBV28 and TRBJ2-3; perhaps TRBD2 as D (6 bases). CDR1 is MDHEN and CDR2 is SYDVKM in the germline V gene. The CDR3 sequence is 17 residues long. Trimming cost V 5 bases and J 0 bases, with 18 bases left between them. The CDR3 loop reads CASSPRRPSASTDTQYF. As DNA, the CDR3 is TGTGCCAGCAGTCCCCGCCGTCCTAGCGCCAGCACAGATACGCAGTATTTT. Supplemented by reference TRBV28 and TRBJ2-3, the full variable domain reads DVKVTQSSRYLVKRTGEKVFLECVQDMDHENMFWYRQDPGLGLRLIYFSYDVKMKEKGDIPEGYSVSREKKERFSLILESASTNQTSMYLCASSPRRPSASTDTQYFGPGTRLTVL.

This clone has ten or more counts. The chain employs TRBV27 and TRBJ2-7; TRBD1 agrees at 9 bases. V dropped 5 bases and J dropped 2; count of bases not matched to a gene: 10. The V gene's germline CDR1 is MNHEY and CDR2 SMNVEV (reference sequence). This CDR3 is 16 amino acids long. In DNA form, the CDR3 reads TGTGCCAGCAGTGATCTACCGGGACAGGGAACCTACGAGCAGTACTTC. It is translated as CASSDLPGQGTYEQYF.